What follows are 22 T cell receptor beta chains derived from one specimen sequenced in a study of vaccination and CD4 T cells after COVID-19. Treatment meaning: roughly 11-day PBMC culture with coronavirus spike peptide pools or control peptides (ViraFEST assay). Sequencing of DNA taken from cultured CD4+ T cells relied on the Oncomine TCR Beta short-read assay. Via MiXCR, TCRdb re-called the PCR reads, giving one row per CDR3 protein. The table has about 14,000 distinct CDR3 sequences, less than 50% seen once. Their recognized antigens are unknown. Sequences were obtained from cultured CD4+ T cells from blood. The origin of the receptors is a human donor with COVID-19.

The rearrangement links TRBV19 to TRBJ1-1, with D perhaps matching TRBD1 (5 bases). Germline CDR1 is LNHDA and CDR2 is SQIVND (reference sequence). CDR3 length: 15 residues. V lost 5 bases to trimming and J lost 4 bases, with 17 bases between them. The CDR3 spells CASSPNVGPSTEAFF. The CDR3 DNA follows: TGTGCCAGTAGTCCAAACGTGGGACCGAGCACTGAAGCTTTCTTT. The full variable domain, rest sourced from reference TRBV19 and TRBJ1-1, is DGGITQSPKYLFRKEGQNVTLSCEQNLNHDAMYWYRQDPGQGLRLIYYSQIVNDFQKGDIAEGYSVSREKKESFPLTVTSAQKNPTAFYLCASSPNVGPSTEAFFGQGTRLTVV.

This clonotype was recorded a few times. V and J are TRBV24-1 and TRBJ2-5, with 8 bases that match TRBD1. V lost 3 bases, J lost 5 bases, and 10 bases stayed unmatched. This CDR3 has 16 residues. Germline V gene sequence: CDR1 KGHDR, CDR2 SFDVKD. The CDR3 bases are TGTGCCACCAGTGATACGCCCGGGACAGGCATTGAGACCCAGTACTTC. This codes for CATSDTPGTGIETQYF.

The J gene is TRBJ2-1, the V gene TRBV7-2; TRBD2 matches 10 bases. V was clipped by 6 bases and J by 4 bases; unmatched bases: 6. Germline assignment: CDR1 SGHTA and CDR2 FQGNSA. There are 15 residues in the CDR3. In DNA, the CDR3 is TGTGCCAGCAGGGTGACTAGCGGGCTATACAATGAGCAGTTCTTC. Amino acid sequence: CASRVTSGLYNEQFF. The whole variable domain, filled in from reference TRBV7-2 and TRBJ2-1, reads GAGVSQSPSNKVTEKGKDVELRCDPISGHTALYWYRQSLGQGLEFLIYFQGNSAPDKSGLPSDRFSAERTGGSVSTLTIQRTQQEDSAVYLCASRVTSGLYNEQFFGPGTRLTVL.

The chain couples TRBV30 to TRBJ1-5; D remains ambiguous. Germline V gives CDR1 GTSNPN, CDR2 SVGIG (reference sequence). This CDR3 has 13 amino acids. V gave up 3 bases and J gave up 7 bases, with 13 bases separating them. CDR3 nucleotides: TGTGCCTGGAGCGTCCTTGTTGGGCAGCCCCAGCATTTT. It codes for CAWSVLVGQPQHF.

The CDR3 reads CSADRAAMNTEAFF. The CDR3 DNA reads as TGCAGCGCAGACAGGGCTGCCATGAACACTGAAGCTTTCTTT. The J gene is TRBJ1-1, the V gene TRBV29-1; 7 positions agree with TRBD1. Germline-derived CDR1 and CDR2 are SQVTM and ANQGSEA. The CDR3 has 14 amino acids. Trimming cost V 7 bases and J 0 bases; bases outside gene matches: 8. Based on the CDR3 plus reference TRBV29-1 and TRBJ1-1, the full variable domain is SAVISQKPSRDICQRGTSLTIQCQVDSQVTMMFWYRQQPGQSLTLIATANQGSEATYESGFVIDKFPISRPNLTFSTLTVSNMSPEDSSIYLCSADRAAMNTEAFFGQGTRLTVV.

V usage is TRBV5-1 and J usage is TRBJ1-4; no firm D call. Trimming removed 0 bases from V and 6 bases from J, with 12 bases in between. CDR1 and CDR2 from the germline V gene are SGHRS and YFSETQ. The CDR3 sequence is 15 residues long. CDR3 in DNA: TGCGCCAGCAGCTTGGGAGGAGGAAGTGATGAAAAACTGTTTTTT. Its protein product is CASSLGGGSDEKLFF.

This clonotype was found a few times. V usage is TRBV24-1 and J usage is TRBJ2-3, with D perhaps TRBD2 (7 bases). The V end was cut by 10 bases, the J end by 3 bases, with 16 bases between. CDR1 is KGHDR, CDR2 SFDVKD, per germline. CDR3 length equals 14 residues. CDR3 sequence reads: CATSAGDITDTQYF. The CDR3 DNA sequence: TGTGCCACATCGGCGGGGGACATTACAGATACGCAGTATTTT.

The V call is TRBV5-1, the J call TRBJ1-1, with D perhaps TRBD1 (5 bases). V was pared by 5 bases and J by 5 bases, with 16 bases between. CDR1 and CDR2 (germline): SGHRS, YFSETQ. CDR3 size: 14 residues. CDR3 nucleotides: TGCGCCAGCAGGCAGCAGGGTGCCCTTACTGAAGCTTTCTTT. Translation: CASRQQGALTEAFF. The whole variable domain, filled in from reference TRBV5-1 and TRBJ1-1, reads KAGVTQTPRYLIKTRGQQVTLSCSPISGHRSVSWYQQTPGQGLQFLFEYFSETQRNKGNFPGRFSGRQFSNSRSEMNVSTLELGDSALYLCASRQQGALTEAFFGQGTRLTVV.

The rearrangement links TRBV24-1 to TRBJ1-3, with 11 bases that match TRBD1. Germline CDR1 is KGHDR and CDR2 is SFDVKD. The length of the CDR3 is 17 residues. V shed 4 bases and J 1 base; nucleotides not matched to a gene: 5. CDR3 amino acids: CATSEGDRGVSGNTIYF. CDR3 coding DNA: TGTGCCACCAGTGAGGGGGACAGGGGGGTTTCTGGAAACACCATATATTTT.

The chain combines TRBV19 with TRBJ2-6, with D possibly TRBD1 on 5 matching bases. The V end was cut by 1 base, the J end by 1 base, with 11 bases between. This CDR3 comprises 17 residues. Germline loops: CDR1 LNHDA, CDR2 SQIVND (reference sequence). The CDR3 coding sequence is TGTGCCAGTAGTATAGTCGACAGACGGTCTGGGGCCAACGTCCTGACTTTC. Protein product: CASSIVDRRSGANVLTF.

This clonotype occurred a few times. The chain recombines TRBV6-1 with TRBJ1-3; D might be TRBD1 (5 bases). Trimming shortened V by 6 bases and J by 2 bases, and 14 bases separated the two germline ends. This CDR3 comprises 15 residues. CDR1 and CDR2 from the germline V gene are MNHNS and SASEGT. This chain's CDR3 is CASSQTDLAGNTIYF. In nucleotides, the CDR3 is TGTGCCAGCAGCCAGACAGACCTCGCTGGAAACACCATATATTTT.

This clonotype was counted between two and nine times. The J gene is TRBJ2-5, the V gene TRBV11-3, with a possible D match to TRBD2 (5 bases). Trimming took 0 bases from V and 5 from J, leaving 16 bases between them. The CDR3 has 16 amino acids. Germline loops: CDR1 SGHNT, CDR2 YENEEA. The CDR3 DNA sequence: TGTGCCAGCAGCTTAGAGTGGGAGAATGGTGGTGAGACCCAGTACTTC. This gives the protein CASSLEWENGGETQYF.

The chain recombines TRBV19 with TRBJ1-1; possible D gene TRBD1, 6 bases. Per germline, CDR1 LNHDA and CDR2 SQIVND (reference sequence). The CDR3 has 14 residues. V lost 6 bases and J lost 1, with 12 bases in between. Here the CDR3 DNA reads TGTGCCAGTAGCCGACAGGAATCGAACACTGAAGCTTTCTTT. Translation: CASSRQESNTEAFF.

The chain has TRBV12-3 or TRBV12-4 and TRBJ1-2, with no clear D. V shed 3 bases and J shed 8 bases, with 10 bases lying between them. This CDR3 comprises 12 residues. DNA for the CDR3: TGTGCCAGCAGTTTCCCCGGGGTCGGCTACACCTTC. Residues: CASSFPGVGYTF.

This clonotype qualifies as medium-sized. The V gene is TRBV7-2, the J gene TRBJ2-7, with TRBD1 as a possible D gene (5 bases). The CDR3 is 14 residues long. CDR1 SGHTA and CDR2 FQGNSA come from the germline V gene. The ends were cut back, 5 bases at V and 0 bases at J, with 11 bases in the middle. CDR3 region: CASSLRQPSYEQYF. In DNA form, the CDR3 reads TGTGCCAGCAGCCTCCGACAGCCCTCCTACGAGCAGTACTTC.

This chain uses TRBV5-1 with TRBJ1-2, with a tentative D call TRBD1 (6 bases). Per germline, CDR1 SGHRS and CDR2 YFSETQ. Trimming took off 2 bases at V and 3 bases at J, with 11 bases between the two ends. The CDR3 is made up of 14 amino acids. Here the CDR3 reads CASSFTGSDYGYTF. For the CDR3, the DNA is TGCGCCAGCAGCTTCACAGGGTCCGACTATGGCTACACCTTC.

This sequence joins TRBV11-3 and TRBJ2-1; 9 bases line up with TRBD1. V dropped 8 bases and J dropped 6; count of bases not matched to a gene: 2. Germline V gene sequence: CDR1 SGHNT, CDR2 YENEEA. The CDR3 loop spans 12 amino acids. The CDR3 loop reads CASEGQGNEQFF. CDR3 nucleotide sequence: TGTGCCAGCGAGGGACAGGGCAATGAGCAGTTCTTC.

The gene calls are TRBV20-1 and TRBJ2-5, with 9 bases aligning to TRBD2. Germline values: CDR1 DFQATT, CDR2 SNEGSKA (reference sequence). The CDR3 totals 15 residues. V trimming: 3 bases; J trimming: 4 bases; junction bases outside the gene matches: 9. In nucleotides, the CDR3 is TGCAGTGCTAGGCAGGCGGGGGGGCCGCGAGAGACCCAGTACTTC. Encoded protein: CSARQAGGPRETQYF.

The table lists this clonotype with a few counts. V is TRBV12-3 or TRBV12-4 and J is TRBJ2-5; D remains unclear. This CDR3 has 11 residues. The V end was cut by 6 bases, the J end by 3 bases, with 5 bases between. The DNA of the CDR3 is TGTGCCAGCAGCCTAAAAGAGACCCAGTACTTC. It encodes CASSLKETQYF.

CDR3 sequence (DNA): TGTGCCAGCACCCAAGCGGGGGGGCGGGGAGAGACCCAGTACTTC. It translates to CASTQAGGRGETQYF. V and J are TRBV25-1 and TRBJ2-5, with 10 bases fitting TRBD2. This CDR3 has 15 amino acids. Germline V CDR1 and CDR2: MGHDK, SYGVNS. Trimming cost V 7 bases and J 4 bases; bases outside gene matches: 9.

The sample holds a few counts of this clonotype. The chain employs TRBV20-1 and TRBJ2-3; TRBD2 matches at 12 bases. The ends lost 6 bases at V and 3 bases at J; junction bases unmatched: 7. Germline values: CDR1 DFQATT, CDR2 SNEGSKA (reference sequence). The CDR3 spans 15 residues. The CDR3 bases are TGCAGTGCAACTAGCGGGGGGCCGTTGACAGATACGCAGTATTTT. Encoded protein: CSATSGGPLTDTQYF.

This chain connects TRBV27 to TRBJ1-1; the match to TRBD1 covers 7 bases. In germline, CDR1 is MNHEY, CDR2 SMNVEV (reference sequence). This CDR3 is built from 20 residues. Losses at the gene ends were 5 bases for V and 3 bases for J; bases not matched to a gene: 24. CDR3 DNA sequence: TGTGCCAGCAGTCTAGATGATGGAAGACAGGGCGTCAATTGGGACACTGAAGCTTTCTTT. Its translation: CASSLDDGRQGVNWDTEAFF.